The following is a T cell receptor (beta chain) sequence with its context. As yet, its antigen is unknown. This entry comes from a study of response to subunit inactivated influenza vaccine. TCRdb independently ran MiXCR on the RT-PCR reads; one entry per CDR3 protein. The table shows over 450,000 distinct CDR3 sequences, with 10% to 15% occurring only once. Notes on the study in general: Authors suggested few new T cells are recruited by each seasonal influenza vaccination.

The CDR3 sequence is 11 residues long. CDR1 and CDR2 from the germline V gene are MNHNY and SVGAGI (reference sequence). V dropped 6 bases and J dropped 8 bases, with 7 bases sitting between them. The chain links TRBV6-6 to TRBJ2-2, with D hard to call. Sequencing was performed on PBMCs from blood, taken more than 35 days after vaccination. The clonotype originates from a middle-aged man who received an inactivated influenza vaccine. As DNA, the CDR3 is TGTGCCAGCAGATGGGGTGGGGAGCTGTTTTTT. It translates to CASRWGGELFF.